These 8 T cell receptor beta chains were all obtained from the same sample, sequenced in a study of monozygotic twins with inflammatory bowel disease. Using the 5' RACE reads, TCRdb records one entry per CDR3 protein without DNA. This table holds 350,000 to 400,000 distinct CDR3 sequences. Sequencing input: blood. These receptors were obtained from a human donor with ulcerative colitis or Crohn's disease, or a healthy co-twin of an affected twin (not recorded which).

The rearrangement joins TRBV6-5 to TRBJ2-7; TCRdb gives TRBD1 as the D gene, but with no DNA this cannot be confirmed. CDR3 size: 16 residues. The germline gives CDR1 MNHEY, CDR2 SVGAGI. The CDR3 sequence is CASSYGNRAFGYEQYF.

The chain combines TRBV7-9 with TRBJ2-3; TCRdb's D call, TRBD2, is unchecked because there is no DNA. This CDR3 is built from 14 residues. Germline CDR1 and CDR2: SEHNR and FQNEAQ (reference sequence). Here the CDR3 reads CASSFGLNTDTQYF.

The chain is built from TRBV5-1 and TRBJ2-7; TCRdb lists TRBD1, though no DNA is available to test this call. The CDR3 consists of 17 residues. In germline, CDR1 is SGHRS, CDR2 YFSETQ. This CDR3 reads CASNQGQGAAQAYEQYF.

The chain links TRBV2 to TRBJ2-7; checking the TCRdb D call of TRBD2 is not possible without DNA. The CDR3 is 14 residues long. The germline CDR1 and CDR2 sequences are SNHLY and FYNNEI. This chain's CDR3 is CASSGSTGSYEQYF.

The chain carries TRBV9 and TRBJ1-4. This CDR3 has 14 residues. Looked up from germline, CDR1 is SGDLS and CDR2 is YYNGEE. This CDR3 reads CASSETSLNEKLFF. The full variable domain, its missing parts supplied by reference TRBV9 and TRBJ1-4, is DSGVTQTPKHLITATGQRVTLRCSPRSGDLSVYWYQQSLDQGLQFLIQYYNGEERAKGNILERFSAQQFPDLHSELNLSSLELGDSALYFCASSETSLNEKLFFGSGTQLSVL.

The chain is built from TRBV5-1 and TRBJ2-1; lacking DNA, the TRBD1 call made by TCRdb goes unchecked. The CDR3 loop spans 14 amino acids. CDR1 SGHRS and CDR2 YFSETQ come from the germline V gene. The CDR3 protein is CASSLEGISREQFF.

This CDR3 is CAGGKSLPGTADEQYF. This chain uses TRBV30 with TRBJ2-7; checking the TCRdb D call of TRBD2 is not possible without DNA. Germline CDR1 reads GTSNPN; CDR2 reads SVGIG (reference sequence). The CDR3 sequence is 16 residues long.

The chain has TRBV25-1 and TRBJ1-2; the D call from TCRdb, TRBD1, cannot be confirmed without DNA. The CDR3 loop spans 16 amino acids. Germline CDR1 and CDR2: MGHDK and SYGVNS. CDR3 sequence reads: CARSISTGALFYGYTF.